This is a list of T cell receptor beta chains from one sample in a study of blood T cell repertoires in COVID-19. Profiling relied on immunoSEQ multiplex PCR, and the TCRdb table lists in-frame clones only, not all of them. This sample has about 400,000 clones; around nine tenths occur once, and the top ten carry about 2.9%. Sequenced material: peripheral blood. These receptors were taken from a human donor in a cohort sampled during active COVID-19. Each CDR3 is given with its conserved first and last residue.

j_call v_call cdr3_aa
TRBJ2-7 TRBV5-1 CASSLADSGTADEQYF
TRBJ2-3 TRBV24-1 CATSDLAGGQDTQYF
TRBJ2-5 TRBV15 CATSPGGDAETQYF
TRBJ2-5 TRBV4-1 CASSLSRPPVIGKQMWQETQYF
TRBJ1-2 TRBV20-1 CSALQGYGYTF
TRBJ2-5 TRBV7-6 CASSLGTSPQPQYF
TRBJ1-2 TRBV18 CASSGQGRASTF
TRBJ2-5 TRBV9 CASSVGEETQYF
TRBJ2-1 TRBV5-1 CASSFPRTGRDNEQFF
TRBJ1-4 TRBV7-8 CASSRAGAINEKLFF
TRBJ2-3 TRBV6-5 CASSYSKVRADTQYF